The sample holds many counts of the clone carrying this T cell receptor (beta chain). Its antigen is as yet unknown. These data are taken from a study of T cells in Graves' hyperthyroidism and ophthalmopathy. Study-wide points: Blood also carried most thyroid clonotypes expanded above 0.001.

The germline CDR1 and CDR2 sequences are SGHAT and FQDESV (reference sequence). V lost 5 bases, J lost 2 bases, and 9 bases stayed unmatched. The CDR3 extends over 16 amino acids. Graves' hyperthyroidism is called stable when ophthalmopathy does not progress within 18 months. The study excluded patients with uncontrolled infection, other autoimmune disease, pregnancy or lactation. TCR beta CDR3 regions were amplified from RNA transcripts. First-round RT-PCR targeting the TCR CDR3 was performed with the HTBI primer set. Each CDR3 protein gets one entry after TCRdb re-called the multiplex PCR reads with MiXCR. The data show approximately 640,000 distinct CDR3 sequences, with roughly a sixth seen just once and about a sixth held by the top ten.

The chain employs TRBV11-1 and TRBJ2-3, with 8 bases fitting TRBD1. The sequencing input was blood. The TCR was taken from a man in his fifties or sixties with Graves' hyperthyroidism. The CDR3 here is CASSVVVDRVTDTQYF. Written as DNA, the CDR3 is TGTGCCAGCAGCGTGGTAGTGGACAGGGTCACAGATACGCAGTATTTT.